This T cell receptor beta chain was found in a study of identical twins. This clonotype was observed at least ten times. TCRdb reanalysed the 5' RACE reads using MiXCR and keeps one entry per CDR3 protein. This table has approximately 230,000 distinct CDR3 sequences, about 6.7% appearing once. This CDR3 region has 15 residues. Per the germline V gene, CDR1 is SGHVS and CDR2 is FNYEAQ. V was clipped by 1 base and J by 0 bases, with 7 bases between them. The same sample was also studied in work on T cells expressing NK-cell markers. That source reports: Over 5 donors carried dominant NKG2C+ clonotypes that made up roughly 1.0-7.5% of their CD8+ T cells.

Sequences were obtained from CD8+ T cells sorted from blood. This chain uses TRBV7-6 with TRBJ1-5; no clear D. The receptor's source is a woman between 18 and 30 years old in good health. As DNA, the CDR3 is TGTGCCAGCAGCTTAGTAGAAGGTAGCAATCAGCCCCAGCATTTT. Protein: CASSLVEGSNQPQHF.